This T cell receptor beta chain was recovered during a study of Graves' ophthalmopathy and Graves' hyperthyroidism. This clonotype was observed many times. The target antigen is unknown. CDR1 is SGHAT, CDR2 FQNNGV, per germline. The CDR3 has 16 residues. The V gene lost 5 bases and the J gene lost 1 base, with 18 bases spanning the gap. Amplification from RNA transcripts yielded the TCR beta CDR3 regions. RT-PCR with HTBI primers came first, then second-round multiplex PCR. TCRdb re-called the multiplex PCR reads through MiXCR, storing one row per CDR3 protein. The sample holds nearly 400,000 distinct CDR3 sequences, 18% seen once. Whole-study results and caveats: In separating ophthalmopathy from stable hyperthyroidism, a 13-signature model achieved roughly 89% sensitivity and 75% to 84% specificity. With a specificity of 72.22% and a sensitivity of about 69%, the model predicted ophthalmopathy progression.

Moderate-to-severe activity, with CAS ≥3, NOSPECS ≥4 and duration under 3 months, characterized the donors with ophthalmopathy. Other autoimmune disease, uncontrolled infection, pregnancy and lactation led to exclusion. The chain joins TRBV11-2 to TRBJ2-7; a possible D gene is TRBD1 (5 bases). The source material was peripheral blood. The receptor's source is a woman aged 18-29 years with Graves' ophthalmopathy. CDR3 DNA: TGTGCCAGCAGCCTTTTTGCAGGGTCCTCATCCTACGAGCAGTACTTC. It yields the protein CASSLFAGSSSYEQYF. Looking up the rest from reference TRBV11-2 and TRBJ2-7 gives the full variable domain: EAGVAQSPRYKIIEKRQSVAFWCNPISGHATLYWYQQILGQGPKLLIQFQNNGVVDDSQLPKDRFSAERLKGVDSTLKIQPAKLEDSAVYLCASSLFAGSSSYEQYFGPGTRLTVT.